The text below deals with one T cell receptor (beta chain). Its matching antigen is unknown. This sample is part of a study of graft-versus-host responses after intestinal transplantation. About the study: Recipients had transplants, and these were multivisceral, liver-intestinal, or isolated intestinal. Uniformly, recipients were administered anti-thymocyte globulin induction with subsequent tacrolimus and steroids for around 3 years.

Assay: immunoSEQ multiplex PCR; the TCRdb copy retains only in-frame clones and omits some. The repertoire has 120,000 or so clones, roughly 93% of them found once; the top ten carry 0.5% to 0.6%. V trimming: 3 bases; J trimming: 0 bases; junction bases outside the gene matches: 15. CDR3 size: 18 residues. The germline CDR1 and CDR2 sequences are SGDLS and YYNGEE. The origin of this receptor is a human donor who received an intestinal transplant. The material was unstimulated CD8+ T cells sorted from spleen or lymph node cells, obtained before intestinal transplant. The chain links TRBV9 to TRBJ2-7; 7 bases fit TRBD1. In nucleotides, the CDR3 is TGTGCCAGCAGCGCAGGACAGGCGATAGCCTGTATCTCCTACGAGCAGTACTTC. Encoded protein: CASSAGQAIACISYEQYF.